Included here is one TCR beta chain sequence, with context. The antigen is undetermined. CDR3 length equals 13 residues. V was shortened by 5 bases and J by 2 bases, with 9 bases between the two germline ends. Germline CDR1 reads MRHNA; CDR2 reads SNTAGT. Next came a second PCR, run for roughly 6 to 11 cycles, which used a sample-barcoded 5' primer along with a J-beta primer mix. TCRdb independently ran MiXCR on the 5' RACE reads; one entry per CDR3 protein. The sample consists of some 370,000 distinct CDR3 sequences, roughly half of them appearing once. Donor samples were obtained from healthy Caucasian individuals from Russia, aged about 6 to 100. These data belong to a study of blood T cells in healthy people across ages. Broader study findings: TCR beta diversity tracked closely with naive T cell percentage. In older individuals, TCR beta diversity per million T cells was lower, falling roughly linearly with age. Higher diversity and more naive CD4+ cells were features of long-lived donors, compared to aged donors.

The sequencing sample was made of blood. This receptor was identified in a man aged 55 to 70 in good health. The J gene is TRBJ2-5, the V gene TRBV6-4; D call uncertain. The CDR3 DNA is TGTGCCAGCAGTAATGAGCCACAAGAGACCCAGTACTTC. Protein sequence: CASSNEPQETQYF.